What follows are 27 T cell receptor beta chains derived from one specimen sequenced in a study of blood T cell repertoires in COVID-19. The protocol was immunoSEQ multiplex PCR, while the TCRdb copy is restricted to in-frame clones and leaves out a portion. The sample consists of roughly 300,000 clones, about 92% of them appearing once. The sequencing sample was made of PBMCs or T cells enriched from blood (not recorded which). The receptors come from a woman in her thirties who had recovered from COVID-19.

This chain uses TRBV7-9 with TRBJ2-7, with 8 bases lining up with TRBD1. V lost 1 base and J lost 3; bases outside the gene matches: 5. This CDR3 spans 15 amino acids. Germline V CDR1 and CDR2: SEHNR, FQNEAQ (reference sequence). The DNA for the CDR3 is TGTGCCAGCAGCTTAGGGACAGGGAAGGGCTACGAGCAGTACTTC. This encodes CASSLGTGKGYEQYF.

The rearrangement joins TRBV6-5 to TRBJ1-2; 9 bases line up with TRBD1. Germline assignment: CDR1 MNHEY and CDR2 SVGAGI. There are 15 residues in the CDR3. V was pared by 6 bases and J by 5 bases, with 10 bases of the junction left unmatched. CDR3: CASSSTGGGLYGYTF. CDR3 DNA: TGTGCCAGCAGCTCTACAGGGGGCGGCCTATATGGCTACACCTTC.

The chain employs TRBV19 and TRBJ1-2, with 7 nucleotides matching TRBD1. The germline V gene has CDR1 LNHDA and CDR2 SQIVND (reference sequence). The V segment lost 3 bases and the J segment 9 bases; nucleotides outside the gene matches: 7. This CDR3 spans 13 amino acids. CDR3 residues: CASSMVGQTRYTF. CDR3 DNA sequence: TGTGCCAGTAGTATGGTGGGACAGACTCGCTACACCTTC.

This chain uses TRBV6-5 with TRBJ1-6; maybe TRBD1 (6 bases). This CDR3 contains 14 residues. The V gene's germline CDR1 is MNHEY and CDR2 SVGAGI. V gave up 4 bases and J gave up 10 bases, with 14 bases separating them. DNA of the CDR3: TGTGCCAGCAGTTTTACCCAGGGGAAATCACCCCTCCACTTT. Translation gives CASSFTQGKSPLHF.

The chain links TRBV4-1 to TRBJ1-2; no clear D. The V gene lost 2 bases and the J gene lost 3 bases, with 10 bases spanning the gap. CDR1 is MGHRA, CDR2 YSYEKL, per germline. The CDR3 runs to 14 residues. The CDR3 loop is CASSQRVEDYGYTF. CDR3 DNA: TGCGCCAGCAGCCAACGGGTAGAGGACTATGGCTACACCTTC.

The genes are TRBV5-1 and TRBJ1-1, with TRBD1 as a possible D gene (5 bases). The CDR3 runs 17 residues. Trimming took 3 bases from V and 1 from J, leaving 19 bases between them. Germline V gene sequence: CDR1 SGHRS, CDR2 YFSETQ. The CDR3 coding sequence is TGCGCCAGCAGCTGGGCCTCCCGGGGGAATGCGAACACTGAAGCTTTCTTT. Its translation: CASSWASRGNANTEAFF. Based on the CDR3 plus reference TRBV5-1 and TRBJ1-1, the full variable domain is KAGVTQTPRYLIKTRGQQVTLSCSPISGHRSVSWYQQTPGQGLQFLFEYFSETQRNKGNFPGRFSGRQFSNSRSEMNVSTLELGDSALYLCASSWASRGNANTEAFFGQGTRLTVV.

The chain employs TRBV2 and TRBJ1-6; D not resolved. In germline, CDR1 is SNHLY, CDR2 FYNNEI. Deletions cut 6 bases from V and 2 bases from J, with 14 bases between. This CDR3 spans 16 amino acids. The chain's CDR3 is CASSDGEFAYNSPLHF. CDR3 in DNA: TGTGCCAGCAGCGACGGGGAGTTCGCCTATAATTCACCCCTCCACTTT. Full variable domain (rest looked up from reference TRBV2 and TRBJ1-6): EPEVTQTPSHQVTQMGQEVILRCVPISNHLYFYWYRQILGQKVEFLVSFYNNEISEKSEIFDDQFSVERPDGSNFTLKIRSTKLEDSAMYFCASSDGEFAYNSPLHFGNGTRLTVT.

The chain links TRBV13 to TRBJ2-7; 7 bases match TRBD2. V lost 5 bases, J lost 1 base, and 17 bases stayed unmatched. The CDR3 is 18 amino acids. CDR1 is PRHDT, CDR2 FYEKMQ, per germline (reference sequence). The CDR3 here is CASSPKGMGGSMSYEQYF. In DNA form, the CDR3 reads TGTGCCAGCAGCCCGAAAGGGATGGGAGGGAGTATGTCCTACGAGCAGTACTTC.

This clone occurred a few times. This chain connects TRBV14 to TRBJ2-2, with TRBD1 as a possible D gene (5 bases). The germline gives CDR1 SGHDN, CDR2 FVKESK. The CDR3 covers 15 residues. V dropped 4 bases and J dropped 1 base, with 10 bases sitting between them. The CDR3 nucleotides are TGTGCCAGCAGCCCTTGGGGCGGGAACACCGGGGAGCTGTTTTTT. It is translated as CASSPWGGNTGELFF.

The chain is built from TRBV5-4 and TRBJ2-2; 9 bases are a match to TRBD1. V shed 9 bases, J shed 4 bases, and the junction held 13 bases outside the gene matches. The CDR3 runs 16 residues. From germline, CDR1 is SGHNT and CDR2 YYREEE (reference sequence). This CDR3 reads CATHKPGQGSTGELFF. CDR3 DNA sequence: TGTGCCACCCACAAACCGGGACAGGGAAGCACCGGGGAGCTGTTTTTT.

The V and J genes are TRBV7-2 and TRBJ1-1; TRBD1 is a possible D gene (5 bases). The length of the CDR3 is 14 residues. V dropped 3 bases and J dropped 3 bases, with 11 bases sitting between them. Germline values: CDR1 SGHTA, CDR2 FQGNSA. The CDR3 sequence is CASSFQGGYTEAFF. CDR3 nucleotide sequence: TGTGCCAGCAGCTTTCAGGGAGGATACACTGAAGCTTTCTTT.

This chain connects TRBV19 to TRBJ2-1; 8 bases line up with TRBD1. Trimming at V came to 1 base and at J to 7 bases, leaving 9 bases not matched to a gene. Germline-derived CDR1 and CDR2 are LNHDA and SQIVND (reference sequence). The CDR3 has 16 amino acids. In nucleotides, the CDR3 is TGTGCCAGTAGTATAGGGTCCAGGGGGCTTAAAAATGAGCAGTTCTTC. Its translation is CASSIGSRGLKNEQFF.

The rearrangement uses TRBV10-3 and TRBJ1-6; 11 bases agree with TRBD1. The CDR3 has 13 amino acids. Germline V gives CDR1 ENHRY, CDR2 SYGVKD. Trimming removed 5 bases from V and 13 bases from J; junction bases left unmatched: 4. CDR3: CAISRTGGWPLHF. In nucleotides, the CDR3 is TGTGCCATCAGTAGGACAGGGGGCTGGCCCCTCCACTTT.

This clone appeared a single time. The V call is TRBV27, the J call TRBJ2-1; 9 nucleotides agree with TRBD2. Looked up from germline, CDR1 is MNHEY and CDR2 is SMNVEV (reference sequence). This CDR3 is 15 amino acids long. V lost 2 bases and J lost 10; bases outside the gene matches: 9. The CDR3 DNA is TGTGCCAGCAGTTTAGCGAGCGGGGGGCCTGGAGAGCAGTTCTTC. Amino acid sequence: CASSLASGGPGEQFF.

This clone was counted between two and nine times. This chain connects TRBV6-5 to TRBJ1-6; D possibly corresponds to TRBD1 (5 bases). V gave up 5 bases and J gave up 10 bases, with 15 bases separating them. This CDR3 has 14 residues. Germline loops: CDR1 MNHEY, CDR2 SVGAGI. This chain's CDR3 is CASSIPRRGSPLHF. In DNA, the CDR3 is TGTGCCAGCAGTATTCCACGGCGGGGCTCACCCCTCCACTTT.

The V and J genes are TRBV5-4 and TRBJ1-3; 9 bases map to TRBD1. After removal of 5 bases from V and 2 bases from J, the junction contained 20 bases not matched to a gene. The CDR3 is 20 residues long. Germline V gene lookup returns CDR1 SGHNT and CDR2 YYREEE (reference sequence). The CDR3 loop is CASSLSSSLGNRGPGNTIYF. The CDR3 DNA follows: TGTGCCAGCAGTCTTTCCTCTTCCCTTGGGAACAGGGGGCCTGGAAACACCATATATTTT.

This chain connects TRBV6-5 to TRBJ2-3; D gene uncertain. The CDR3 is 14 residues long. V was trimmed by 7 bases and J by 0 bases, leaving 11 bases between them. CDR1 and CDR2 (germline): MNHEY, SVGAGI. For the CDR3, the DNA is TGTGCCAGCACGCACAGCCTTAGCACAGATACGCAGTATTTT. It codes for CASTHSLSTDTQYF.

This chain uses TRBV19 with TRBJ2-5; 12 nucleotides align to TRBD2. Germline CDR1 reads LNHDA; CDR2 reads SQIVND (reference sequence). V shed 5 bases, J shed 5 bases, and the junction held 6 bases outside the gene matches. The CDR3 sequence is 15 residues long. Written as DNA, the CDR3 is TGTGCCAGTAGTCCATGGACTAGCGGGGTGGAGACCCAGTACTTC. It specifies CASSPWTSGVETQYF.

The chain links TRBV19 to TRBJ2-4; 8 positions match TRBD1. CDR3 length equals 14 residues. Losses at the gene ends were 6 bases for V and 4 bases for J; bases not matched to a gene: 5. Germline CDR1 and CDR2: LNHDA and SQIVND (reference sequence). CDR3 residues: CASRDTGGKNIQYF. The CDR3 DNA follows: TGTGCCAGTAGGGATACAGGGGGAAAAAACATTCAGTACTTC.

DNA for the CDR3: TGTGCCAGCAGTCCAGGGGGCCTGACTGAAGCTTTCTTT. Translation gives CASSPGGLTEAFF. The chain has TRBV28 and TRBJ1-1; 8 nucleotides match TRBD1. The V gene end was trimmed by 5 bases and the J gene end by 5 bases; junction bases not matched to a gene: 4. In germline, CDR1 is MDHEN, CDR2 SYDVKM. This CDR3 is built from 13 residues.

In this sample, this clone turned up once. V gene TRBV11-2 combines with J gene TRBJ1-3, with D tentatively TRBD1 (6 bases). Germline-derived CDR1 and CDR2 are SGHAT and FQNNGV. The CDR3 has 14 residues. Trimming left V 7 bases short and J 0 bases short, with 10 bases between. The CDR3 is CASTTGSSGNTIYF. In DNA, the CDR3 is TGTGCCAGCACCACAGGGTCCTCTGGAAACACCATATATTTT.

The chain recombines TRBV5-1 with TRBJ2-2; 10 nucleotides align to TRBD1. This CDR3 is 15 amino acids long. V trimming: 9 bases; J trimming: 3 bases; junction bases outside the gene matches: 8. The germline V gene encodes CDR1 SGHRS and CDR2 YFSETQ. The DNA of the CDR3 is TGCGCCACAAGGACAGACAGGGGGCACACCGGGGAGCTGTTTTTT. It codes for CATRTDRGHTGELFF.

The chain combines TRBV4-1 with TRBJ2-2, with D perhaps TRBD2 (5 bases). V was cut by 0 bases and J by 7 bases, with 12 bases left in between. CDR1 is MGHRA, CDR2 YSYEKL, per germline. The CDR3 is 15 amino acids. The DNA of the CDR3 is TGCGCCAGCAGCCAAGAGCCTAGCCGGGGCGGGGAGCTGTTTTTT. This translates into CASSQEPSRGGELFF.

The chain joins TRBV5-1 to TRBJ1-2, with 9 bases matching TRBD1. Germline V gene data show CDR1 as SGHRS and CDR2 as YFSETQ. V shed 0 bases and J 5 bases; nucleotides not matched to a gene: 8. The CDR3 runs to 16 residues. CDR3 DNA: TGCGCCAGCAGCTTGGAACGACCGGGACAGGGATATGGCTACACCTTC. It translates to CASSLERPGQGYGYTF. The full variable domain, in which reference TRBV5-1 and TRBJ1-2 provide the parts outside the CDR3, is KAGVTQTPRYLIKTRGQQVTLSCSPISGHRSVSWYQQTPGQGLQFLFEYFSETQRNKGNFPGRFSGRQFSNSRSEMNVSTLELGDSALYLCASSLERPGQGYGYTFGSGTRLTVV.

The rearrangement links TRBV5-1 to TRBJ2-2; 11 bases line up with TRBD2. This CDR3 has 14 residues. CDR1 is SGHRS and CDR2 is YFSETQ in the germline V gene. J lost 6 bases, V lost 4 bases, and 2 bases had no gene match. CDR3 sequence reads: CASSRLAGSGELFF. As DNA, the CDR3 is TGCGCCAGCAGCCGACTAGCGGGGTCCGGGGAGCTGTTTTTT.

Points on this clone: No conserved phenylalanine or tryptophan ends this CDR3, so it is likely a read error. The limits of the CDR3 on the DNA are not certain, so only TCRdb's listed CDR3 is given. The rearrangement links TRBV7-9 to TRBJ1-1; TRBD1 reflects the table's D call only, with no check against the DNA. Germline-derived CDR1 and CDR2 are SEHNR and FQNEAQ (reference sequence). The CDR3 is 13 amino acids long, termini counted. The chain's CDR3 is CASSSQGAGPLLL.

The V gene is TRBV5-1, the J gene TRBJ1-6; D possibly corresponds to TRBD1 (6 bases). Germline V gene data show CDR1 as SGHRS and CDR2 as YFSETQ. The CDR3 is 14 amino acids. The V end lost 4 bases, the J end lost 5 bases, and 10 bases lay between the germline ends. The DNA for the CDR3 is TGCGCCAGCAGCGAGGACAGAAATAATTCACCCCTCCACTTT. Protein product: CASSEDRNNSPLHF.